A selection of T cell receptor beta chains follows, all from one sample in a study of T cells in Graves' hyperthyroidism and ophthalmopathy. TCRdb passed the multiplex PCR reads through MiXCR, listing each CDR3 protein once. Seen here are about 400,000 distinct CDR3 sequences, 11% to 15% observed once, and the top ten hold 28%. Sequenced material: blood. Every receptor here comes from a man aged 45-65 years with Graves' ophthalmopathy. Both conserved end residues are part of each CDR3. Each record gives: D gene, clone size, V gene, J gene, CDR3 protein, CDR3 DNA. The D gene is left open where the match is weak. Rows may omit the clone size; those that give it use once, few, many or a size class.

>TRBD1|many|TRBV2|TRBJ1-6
CASIRDRGFGSPLHF
TGTGCCAGCATTCGGGACAGGGGTTTTGGTTCACCCCTCCACTTT
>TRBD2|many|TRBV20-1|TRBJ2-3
CSGAKRGAQAQYF
TGCAGTGGGGCAAAGCGGGGCGCCCAGGCGCAGTATTTT
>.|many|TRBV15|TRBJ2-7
CATSRETPTDEQYF
TGTGCCACCAGCAGAGAGACACCAACCGACGAGCAGTACTTC
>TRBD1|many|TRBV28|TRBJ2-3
CASSPLGQLVSTDTQYF
TGTGCCAGCAGCCCCCTGGGACAGTTGGTTAGCACAGATACGCAGTATTTT
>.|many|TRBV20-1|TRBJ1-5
CSASYRANQPQHF
TGCAGTGCTAGCTACAGGGCCAATCAGCCCCAGCATTTT
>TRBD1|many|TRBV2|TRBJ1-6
CASLDRRMSSYNSPLHF
TGTGCCAGCCTGGACAGGAGGATGAGCTCCTATAATTCACCCCTCCACTTT
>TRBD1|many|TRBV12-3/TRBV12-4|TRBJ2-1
CASSFNRGNEQFF
TGTGCCAGCAGTTTTAACAGGGGCAATGAGCAGTTCTTC
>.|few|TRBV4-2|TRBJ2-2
CASSQGRQAGELFF
TGTGCCAGCAGCCAAGGGAGACAGGCCGGGGAGCTGTTTTTT
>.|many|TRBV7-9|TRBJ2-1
CASSAPIRRAEYNEQFF
TGTGCCAGCAGCGCACCCATTAGGCGGGCGGAGTACAATGAGCAGTTCTTC
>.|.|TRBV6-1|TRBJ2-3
CASSRMWTQYF
TGTGCCAGCAGCCGAATGTGGACGCAGTATTTT
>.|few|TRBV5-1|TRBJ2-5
CASSSGARSTPIETQYF
TGCGCCAGCAGCTCCGGAGCGAGGAGCACCCCAATAGAGACCCAGTACTTC
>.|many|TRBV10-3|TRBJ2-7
CAIIGGRQYEQYF
TGTGCCATCATTGGCGGGCGACAGTACGAGCAGTACTTC
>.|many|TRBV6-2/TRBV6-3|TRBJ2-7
CASSYAGPSADEQYF
TGTGCCAGCAGTTACGCGGGACCCTCAGCCGACGAGCAGTACTTC
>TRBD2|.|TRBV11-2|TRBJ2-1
CASRLAGAGNEQFF
TGTGCCAGCAGGCTAGCGGGAGCGGGGAATGAGCAGTTCTTC
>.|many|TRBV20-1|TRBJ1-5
CSASTWSGKNQPQHF
TGCAGTGCTAGTACCTGGTCGGGGAAGAATCAGCCCCAGCATTTT
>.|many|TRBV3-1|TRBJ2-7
CASSQGSTDYEQYF
TGTGCCAGCAGCCAAGGCTCAACAGACTACGAGCAGTACTTC
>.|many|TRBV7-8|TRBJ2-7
CASSPDEGQYEQYF
TGTGCCAGCAGCCCTGACGAGGGGCAATACGAGCAGTACTTC
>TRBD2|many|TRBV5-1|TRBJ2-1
CASSLLAGPTNEQFF
TGCGCCAGCAGCTTGCTAGCGGGGCCCACGAATGAGCAGTTCTTC
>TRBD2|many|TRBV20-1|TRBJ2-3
CSARKREGTDTQYF
TGCAGTGCTAGGAAGCGGGAGGGCACAGATACGCAGTATTTT
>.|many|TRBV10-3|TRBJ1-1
CAISDQGKDTEAFF
TGTGCCATCAGTGACCAGGGTAAGGACACTGAAGCTTTCTTT
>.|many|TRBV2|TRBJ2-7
CASSVGLAPLWQYF
TGTGCCAGCAGTGTGGGCCTAGCACCCCTGTGGCAGTACTTC
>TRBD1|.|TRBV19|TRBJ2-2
CASSIFLGQGRTGELFF
TGTGCCAGTAGTATTTTCTTGGGACAGGGAAGGACCGGGGAGCTGTTTTTT
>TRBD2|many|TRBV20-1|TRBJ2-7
CSAKPGGALSEQYF
TGCAGTGCTAAGCCGGGGGGGGCTTTAAGCGAGCAGTACTTC
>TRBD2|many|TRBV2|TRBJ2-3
CASSERRGGRTSTDTQYF
TGTGCCAGCAGTGAAAGGAGGGGCGGGAGAACTAGCACAGATACGCAGTATTTT
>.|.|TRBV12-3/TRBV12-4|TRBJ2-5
CAIEKEGETQYF
TGTGCCATCGAAAAAGAGGGGGAGACCCAGTACTTC
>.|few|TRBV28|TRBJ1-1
CANTGQQITNTEAFF
TGTGCCAACACCGGGCAGCAAATTACGAACACTGAAGCTTTCTTT
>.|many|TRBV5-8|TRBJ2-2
CASSLRGYRLELFF
TGTGCCAGCAGCCTACGCGGCTACCGCCTAGAGCTGTTTTTT
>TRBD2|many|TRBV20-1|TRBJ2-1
CSARRQTGGGNEQFF
TGCAGTGCCAGGAGGCAGACGGGGGGTGGGAATGAGCAGTTCTTC
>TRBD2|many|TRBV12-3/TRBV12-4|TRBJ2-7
CASRLGGAGVAHEQYF
TGTGCCAGCAGGTTGGGAGGAGCGGGAGTGGCCCACGAGCAGTACTTC
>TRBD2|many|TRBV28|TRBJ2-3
CASRGLAGGPYADTQYF
TGTGCCAGCAGGGGACTAGCGGGAGGGCCTTACGCAGATACGCAGTATTTT
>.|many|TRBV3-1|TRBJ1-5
CASSQAGRGYQPQHF
TGTGCCAGCAGCCAAGCGGGTAGGGGTTATCAGCCCCAGCATTTT
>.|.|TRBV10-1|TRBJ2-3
CASSGGTGSTDTQYF
TGCGCCAGCAGTGGTGGGACGGGAAGCACAGATACGCAGTATTTT
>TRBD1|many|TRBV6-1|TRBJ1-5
CASSPLGDRVNQPQHF
TGTGCCAGCAGCCCTTTAGGGGACAGGGTAAATCAGCCCCAGCATTTT
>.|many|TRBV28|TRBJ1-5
CASSLYWGGNQPQHF
TGTGCCAGCAGTTTATATTGGGGGGGCAATCAGCCCCAGCATTTT
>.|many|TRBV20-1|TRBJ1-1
CSARRGRTNTEAFF
TGCAGTGCTAGAAGGGGCAGAACGAACACTGAAGCTTTCTTT
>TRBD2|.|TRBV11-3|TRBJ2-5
CASSAGTSGRKTQYF
TGTGCCAGCAGCGCCGGGACTAGCGGGAGGAAGACCCAGTACTTC
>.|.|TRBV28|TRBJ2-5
CASSLAATQYF
TGTGCCAGCAGTTTAGCTGCGACCCAGTACTTC
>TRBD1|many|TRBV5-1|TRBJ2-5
CASSSMDRSLGDQYF
TGCGCCAGCAGCTCCATGGACAGGTCCCTTGGGGACCAGTACTTC
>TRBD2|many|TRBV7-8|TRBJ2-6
CASSAGLARASGANVLTF
TGTGCCAGCAGCGCCGGACTAGCGAGAGCGTCTGGGGCCAACGTCCTGACTTTC